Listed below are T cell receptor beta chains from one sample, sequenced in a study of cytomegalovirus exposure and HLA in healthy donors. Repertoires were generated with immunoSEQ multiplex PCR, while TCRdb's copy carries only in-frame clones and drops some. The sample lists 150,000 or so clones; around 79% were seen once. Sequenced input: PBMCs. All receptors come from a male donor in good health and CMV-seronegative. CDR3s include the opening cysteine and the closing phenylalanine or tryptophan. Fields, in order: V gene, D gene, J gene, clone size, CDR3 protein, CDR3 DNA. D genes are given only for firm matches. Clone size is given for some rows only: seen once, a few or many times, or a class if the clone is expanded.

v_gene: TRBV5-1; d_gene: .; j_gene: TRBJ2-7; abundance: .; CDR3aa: CASSLAAGSSYEQYF; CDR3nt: TGCGCCAGCAGCTTGGCCGCGGGGAGCTCCTACGAGCAGTACTTC
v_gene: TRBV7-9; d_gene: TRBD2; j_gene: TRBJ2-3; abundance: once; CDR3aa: CSSSETSGSGTDTQYF; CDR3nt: TGTTCCAGCAGCGAGACTAGCGGGAGCGGCACAGATACGCAGTATTTT
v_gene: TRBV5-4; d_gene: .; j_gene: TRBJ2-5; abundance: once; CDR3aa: CASSLVSGYQETQYF; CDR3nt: TGTGCCAGCAGCTTGGTTAGCGGATACCAAGAGACCCAGTACTTC
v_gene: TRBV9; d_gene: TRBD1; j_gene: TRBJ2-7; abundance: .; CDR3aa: CASRPGQGVGEQYF; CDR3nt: TGTGCCAGCAGGCCGGGACAGGGGGTGGGTGAGCAGTACTTC
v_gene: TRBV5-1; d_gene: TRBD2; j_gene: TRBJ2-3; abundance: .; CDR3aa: CASLAGGPTDTQYF; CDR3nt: TGCGCCAGTCTAGCGGGAGGGCCTACAGATACGCAGTATTTT
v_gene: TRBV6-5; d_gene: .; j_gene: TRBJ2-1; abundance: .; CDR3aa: CASSKDSYNEQFF; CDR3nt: TGTGCCAGCAGCAAGGACTCATACAATGAGCAGTTCTTC
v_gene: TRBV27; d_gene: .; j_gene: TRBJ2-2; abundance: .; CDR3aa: CASSLSPGLGELFF; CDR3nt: TGTGCCAGCAGTTTATCTCCAGGGCTGGGGGAGCTGTTTTTT
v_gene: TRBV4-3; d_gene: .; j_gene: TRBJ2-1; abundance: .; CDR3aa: CASSQVRGAGEGEQFF; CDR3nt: TGCGCCAGCAGCCAAGTACGGGGGGCCGGGGAAGGGGAGCAGTTCTTC
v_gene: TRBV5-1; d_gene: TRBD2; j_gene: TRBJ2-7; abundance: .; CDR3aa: CASSPPPRGRTTTYEQYF; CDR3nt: TGCGCCAGCAGCCCCCCCCCGCGCGGGAGGACGACTACCTACGAGCAGTACTTC
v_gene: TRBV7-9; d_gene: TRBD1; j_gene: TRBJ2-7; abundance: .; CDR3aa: CSSSLRDRSFVEQYF; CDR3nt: TGTTCCAGCAGCCTACGGGACAGGTCATTTGTAGAGCAGTACTTC
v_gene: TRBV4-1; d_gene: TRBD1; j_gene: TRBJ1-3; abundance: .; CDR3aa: CASSRPGQGAEGGNTIYF; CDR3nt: TGCGCCAGCAGCCGGCCGGGACAGGGGGCAGAGGGAGGAAACACCATATATTTT
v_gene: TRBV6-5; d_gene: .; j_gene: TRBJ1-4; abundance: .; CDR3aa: CASRGLEEKLFF; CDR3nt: TGTGCCAGCAGGGGGCTGGAGGAAAAACTGTTTTTT
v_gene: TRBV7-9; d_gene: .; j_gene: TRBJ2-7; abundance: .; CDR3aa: CSSSPHLGGAGYEQYF; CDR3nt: TGTTCCAGCAGCCCTCACCTAGGGGGGGCAGGGTACGAGCAGTACTTC
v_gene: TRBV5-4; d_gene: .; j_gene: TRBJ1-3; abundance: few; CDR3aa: CASSLRSSGNTIYF; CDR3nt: TGTGCCAGCAGCTTGCGGAGCTCTGGAAACACCATATATTTT
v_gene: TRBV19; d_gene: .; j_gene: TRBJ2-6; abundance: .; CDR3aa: CASSITGLSGANVLTF; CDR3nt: TGTGCCAGTAGTATAACAGGTCTCTCTGGGGCCAACGTCCTGACTTTC
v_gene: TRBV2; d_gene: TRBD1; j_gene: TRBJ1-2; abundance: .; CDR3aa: CASSPGTGNGYTF; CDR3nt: TGTGCCAGCAGTCCCGGGACAGGGAATGGCTACACCTTC
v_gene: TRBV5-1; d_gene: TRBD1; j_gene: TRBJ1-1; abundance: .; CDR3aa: CASSLQGGTEAFF; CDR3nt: TGCGCCAGCAGCTTACAGGGGGGCACTGAAGCTTTCTTT
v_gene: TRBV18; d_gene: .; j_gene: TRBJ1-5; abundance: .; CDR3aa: CASSSENQPQHF; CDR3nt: TGTGCCAGCTCATCGGAGAATCAGCCCCAGCATTTT
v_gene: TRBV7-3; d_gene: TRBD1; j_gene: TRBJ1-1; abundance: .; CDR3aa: CASSLDRGRNTEAFF; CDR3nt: TGTGCCAGCAGCCTGGACAGGGGTAGGAACACTGAAGCTTTCTTT
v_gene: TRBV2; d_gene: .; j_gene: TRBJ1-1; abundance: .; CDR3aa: CASHVQLMNTEAFF; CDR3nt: TGTGCCAGCCACGTACAGCTCATGAACACTGAAGCTTTCTTT
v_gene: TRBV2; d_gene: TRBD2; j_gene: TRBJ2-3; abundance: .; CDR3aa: CASTGRGSLTDTQYF; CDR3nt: TGTGCCAGCACCGGTCGCGGGAGCTTGACAGATACGCAGTATTTT
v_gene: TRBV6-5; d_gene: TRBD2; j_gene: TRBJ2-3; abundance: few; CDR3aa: CASRRSGRRGDTQYF; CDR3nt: TGTGCCAGCAGACGAAGCGGGAGAAGGGGAGATACGCAGTATTTT
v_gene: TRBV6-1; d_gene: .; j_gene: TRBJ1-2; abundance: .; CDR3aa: CASSEAVGAGGYTF; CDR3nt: TGTGCCAGCAGTGAAGCGGTGGGGGCAGGGGGCTACACCTTC
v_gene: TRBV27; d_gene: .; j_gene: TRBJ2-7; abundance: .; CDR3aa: CASSFREGLEQYF; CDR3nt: TGTGCCAGCAGTTTCAGGGAAGGGCTCGAGCAGTACTTC
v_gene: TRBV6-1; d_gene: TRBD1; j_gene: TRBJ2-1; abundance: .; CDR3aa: CASSNAGQGGNEQFF; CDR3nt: TGTGCCAGCAGTAACGCGGGACAGGGAGGGAATGAGCAGTTCTTC
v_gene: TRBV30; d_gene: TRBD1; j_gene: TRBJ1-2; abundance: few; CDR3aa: CAWADRGPHGYTF; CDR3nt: TGTGCCTGGGCGGACAGGGGGCCTCATGGCTACACCTTC